This TCR beta chain stems from a study of T cell responses to AZD1222 COVID-19 vaccine. Regarding this clone: No antigen is known for it.

Clones were read by immunoSEQ multiplex PCR, and TCRdb kept only the in-frame ones, dropping some. The data hold 150,000 to 200,000 clones, with around 94% observed a single time. Study outcomes and limitations: Spike-specific TCR repertoires showed rising breadth and depth after two AZD1222 doses. A mostly white British donor set with more females was recruited, and clonal diversity was possibly underestimated.

CDR1 and CDR2 (germline): SGHRS, YFSETQ. CDR3 length: 15 residues. V was shortened by 4 bases and J by 3 bases, with 14 bases between the two germline ends. This chain links TRBV5-1 with TRBJ2-1; D not resolved. The source is an adult who received the MenACWY meningococcal vaccine as a control. The sequencing used peripheral blood, collected 28 days after the second dose of the MenACWY control vaccine. The CDR3 is CASSEEYAGYNEQFF. In DNA, the CDR3 is TGCGCCAGCAGCGAGGAGTACGCCGGCTACAATGAGCAGTTCTTC.